This paragraph reports one T cell receptor (beta chain). This clone was detected only once. Its recognized antigen is unknown. The input lacks base qualities; no much larger clone sits a single base away. Relative to germline, V is 0 bases shorter and J is 0 bases shorter, with 6 bases between their ends. Measured from the cysteine to the phenylalanine, the CDR3 is 14 residues long. The CDR3 DNA has 42 bases and is translated from base 1. The germline V gene supplies CDR1 SGHTA and CDR2 FQGNSA. The method was the immunoSEQ multiplex PCR assay. Roughly 10^5 TCR templates per sample were assayed on the deep sequencing platform. Genomic DNA extracted from sorted T cells was used for TCRbeta CDR3 sequencing. For the original study's pipeline: The R programming language was used for clonal analysis of TCRbeta CDR3 data. Comparing unstimulated samples against CFSE-low samples taken after the reaction was how alloreactive CD4+ and CD8+ clones were defined. By matching sequences to the repertoires of sorted unstimulated Treg and non-Treg cells, each alloreactive CD4+ clone was assigned a regulatory or non-regulatory origin. In its TCRdb copy, this immuneACCESS table keeps in-frame sequences only and misses some clones. Where compared with another copy, unresolved V genes explain less than half of these, and the others have no known cause. V, J and clone size are those of that table, while D and trimming were read from the DNA. The sample table lists over 70,000 clones, about 87% of them with a count of one. Around 16% of the sample is in the top ten clones.

Sorted unstimulated T cells and proliferating T cells recovered from mixed lymphocyte reactions were subjected to TCRbeta CDR3 sequencing. Fresh whole blood from fewer than twelve HLA-typed healthy donors was used to isolate PBMCs. These data belong to a study of siplizumab effects on memory and regulatory T cells (dated by TCRdb to about 2019). As for the study more broadly: The study looked at the effect of siplizumab, an anti-CD2 antibody, on alloreactive T-cell subsets in allogeneic mixed lymphocyte reactions made from human PBMCs.

The investigation overall reported the following: Sequences below about 10^-5 frequency were poorly captured, so only a minor fraction of alloreactive clones could be mapped to unstimulated subsets. Siplizumab significantly reduced the cumulative frequency of alloreactive sequences traceable to unstimulated CD4+ memory T cells. About 75-96% of proliferating CD4+ or CD8+ clones could not be given a naive or memory phenotype. Greater diversity appeared to be present in unstimulated naive T cells than in memory T cells, and a substantial contribution to the alloresponse seemed to be made by naive cells. In reactions with siplizumab, an average of approximately 69% of mappable alloreactive CD4+ clones were Treg-derived, compared with 25% to 30% in control reactions. Whether proliferating Tregs from siplizumab cultures were suppressive was not functionally confirmed.

This sequence originates from a human donor in good health. The chain uses TRBV7-2 and TRBJ2-7, with no confidently assigned D gene. Material: CD4+ T cells sorted from blood. The sequenced DNA is TGTGCCAGCAGCTTAGCGGCTAGCTCCTACGAGCAGTACTTC. Translated, this is CASSLAASSYEQYF.